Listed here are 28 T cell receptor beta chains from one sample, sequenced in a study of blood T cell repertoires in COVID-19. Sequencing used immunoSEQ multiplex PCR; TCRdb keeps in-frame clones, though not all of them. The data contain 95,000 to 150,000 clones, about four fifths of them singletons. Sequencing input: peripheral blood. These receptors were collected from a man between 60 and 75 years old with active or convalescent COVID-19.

In DNA, the CDR3 is TGTGCCACCAGTGACAGCACTCCGGGACAGGGGGCATGGTCGACAGATACGCAGTATTTT. This translates into CATSDSTPGQGAWSTDTQYF. The chain is built from TRBV24-1 and TRBJ2-3; 12 nucleotides match TRBD1. Germline V gene lookup returns CDR1 KGHDR and CDR2 SFDVKD. The CDR3 runs 20 residues. With 4 bases clipped from V and 3 bases from J, the junction kept 16 bases outside the gene matches.

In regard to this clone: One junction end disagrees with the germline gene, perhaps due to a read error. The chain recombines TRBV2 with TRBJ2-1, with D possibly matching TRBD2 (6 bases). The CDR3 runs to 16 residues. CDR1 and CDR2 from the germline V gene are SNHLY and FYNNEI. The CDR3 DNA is TGTGCCAGCAGTGAAGCAAGCTGGAGCGGGCCAGAGGGTAAGGTCTTC. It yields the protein CASSEASWSGPEGKVF.

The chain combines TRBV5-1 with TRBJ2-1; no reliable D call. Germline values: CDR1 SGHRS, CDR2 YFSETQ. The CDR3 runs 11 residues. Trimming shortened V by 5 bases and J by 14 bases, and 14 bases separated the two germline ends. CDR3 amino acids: CASSLLLPEFF. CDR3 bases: TGCGCCAGCAGTTTACTTTTGCCGGAGTTCTTC. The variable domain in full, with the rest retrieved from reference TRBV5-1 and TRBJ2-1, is KAGVTQTPRYLIKTRGQQVTLSCSPISGHRSVSWYQQTPGQGLQFLFEYFSETQRNKGNFPGRFSGRQFSNSRSEMNVSTLELGDSALYLCASSLLLPEFFGPGTRLTVL.

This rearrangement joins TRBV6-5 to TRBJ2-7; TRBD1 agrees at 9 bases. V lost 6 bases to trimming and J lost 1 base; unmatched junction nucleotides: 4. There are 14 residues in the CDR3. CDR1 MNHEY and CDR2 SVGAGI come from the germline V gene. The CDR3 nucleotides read TGTGCCAGCAGGCGAGGGACAGGGTCCTACGAGCAGTACTTC. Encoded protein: CASRRGTGSYEQYF.

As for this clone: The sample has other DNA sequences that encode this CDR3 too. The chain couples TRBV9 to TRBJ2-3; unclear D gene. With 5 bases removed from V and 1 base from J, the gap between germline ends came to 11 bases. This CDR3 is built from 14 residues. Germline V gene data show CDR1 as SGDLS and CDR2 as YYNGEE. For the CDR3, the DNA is TGTGCCAGCAGTGAGAGGCCCGGCACAGATACGCAGTATTTT. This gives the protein CASSERPGTDTQYF.

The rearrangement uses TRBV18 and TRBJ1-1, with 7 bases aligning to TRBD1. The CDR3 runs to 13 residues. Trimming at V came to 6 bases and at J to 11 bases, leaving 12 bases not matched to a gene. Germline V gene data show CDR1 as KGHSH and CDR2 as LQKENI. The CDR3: CASSPGRGQWAFF. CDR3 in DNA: TGTGCCAGCTCCCCCGGGAGGGGGCAGTGGGCTTTCTTT. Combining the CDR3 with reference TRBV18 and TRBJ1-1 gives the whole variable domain NAGVMQNPRHLVRRRGQEARLRCSPMKGHSHVYWYRQLPEEGLKFMVYLQKENIIDESGMPKERFSAEFPKEGPSILRIQQVVRGDSAAYFCASSPGRGQWAFFGQGTRLTVV.

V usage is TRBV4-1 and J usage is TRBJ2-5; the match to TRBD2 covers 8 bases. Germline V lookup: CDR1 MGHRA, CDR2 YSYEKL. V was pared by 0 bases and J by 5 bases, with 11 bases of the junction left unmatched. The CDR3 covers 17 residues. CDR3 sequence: CASSQDREGGRSETQYF. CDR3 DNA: TGCGCCAGCAGCCAAGATCGGGAGGGGGGCCGGTCGGAGACCCAGTACTTC.

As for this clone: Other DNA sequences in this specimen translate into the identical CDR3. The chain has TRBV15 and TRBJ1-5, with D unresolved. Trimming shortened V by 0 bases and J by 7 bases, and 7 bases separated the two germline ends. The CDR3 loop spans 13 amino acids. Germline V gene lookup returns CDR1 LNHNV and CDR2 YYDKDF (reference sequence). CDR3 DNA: TGTGCCACCAGCAGAGATCCGGGGCAGCCCCAGCATTTT. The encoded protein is CATSRDPGQPQHF.

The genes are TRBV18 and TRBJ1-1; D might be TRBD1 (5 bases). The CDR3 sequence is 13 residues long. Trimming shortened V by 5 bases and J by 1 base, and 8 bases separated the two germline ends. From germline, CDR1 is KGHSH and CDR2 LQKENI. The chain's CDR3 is CASSAGGNTEAFF. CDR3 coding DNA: TGTGCCAGCTCAGCCGGGGGGAACACTGAAGCTTTCTTT.

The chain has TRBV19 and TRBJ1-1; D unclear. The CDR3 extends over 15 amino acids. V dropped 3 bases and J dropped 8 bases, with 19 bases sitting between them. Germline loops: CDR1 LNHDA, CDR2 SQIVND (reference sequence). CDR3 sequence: CASSIGSQAEREAFF. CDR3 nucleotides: TGTGCCAGTAGTATTGGGTCGCAGGCTGAGAGAGAAGCTTTCTTT.

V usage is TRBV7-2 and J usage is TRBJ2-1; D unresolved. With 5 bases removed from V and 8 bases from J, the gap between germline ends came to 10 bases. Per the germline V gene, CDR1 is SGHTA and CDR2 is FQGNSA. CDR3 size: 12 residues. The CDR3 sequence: CASSPVIDEQFF. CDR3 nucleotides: TGTGCCAGCAGCCCCGTTATTGATGAGCAGTTCTTC.

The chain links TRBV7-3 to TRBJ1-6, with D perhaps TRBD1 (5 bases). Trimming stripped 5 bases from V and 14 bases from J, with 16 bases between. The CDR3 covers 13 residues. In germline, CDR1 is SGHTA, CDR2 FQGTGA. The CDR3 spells CASSTQAMGTLHF. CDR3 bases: TGTGCCAGCAGCACACAGGCGATGGGGACCCTCCACTTT.

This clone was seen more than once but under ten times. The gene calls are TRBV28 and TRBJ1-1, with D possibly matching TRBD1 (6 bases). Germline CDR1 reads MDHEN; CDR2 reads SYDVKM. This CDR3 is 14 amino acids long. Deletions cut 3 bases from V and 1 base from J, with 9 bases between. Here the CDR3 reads CASSLWGQNTEAFF. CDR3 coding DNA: TGTGCCAGCAGTTTGTGGGGACAGAACACTGAAGCTTTCTTT.

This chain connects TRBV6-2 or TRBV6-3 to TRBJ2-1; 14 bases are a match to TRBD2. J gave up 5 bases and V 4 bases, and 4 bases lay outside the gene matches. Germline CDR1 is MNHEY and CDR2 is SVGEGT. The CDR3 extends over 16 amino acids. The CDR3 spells CASSFTGLAGDNEQFF. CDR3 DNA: TGTGCCAGCAGTTTTACGGGACTAGCGGGAGACAATGAGCAGTTCTTC.

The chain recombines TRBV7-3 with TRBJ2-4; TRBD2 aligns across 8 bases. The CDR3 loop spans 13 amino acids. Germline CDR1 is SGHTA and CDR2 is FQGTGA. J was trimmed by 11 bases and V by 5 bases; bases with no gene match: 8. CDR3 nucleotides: TGTGCCAGCAGCCGTGGACTAGCCGGCCTTCAGTACTTC. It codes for CASSRGLAGLQYF.

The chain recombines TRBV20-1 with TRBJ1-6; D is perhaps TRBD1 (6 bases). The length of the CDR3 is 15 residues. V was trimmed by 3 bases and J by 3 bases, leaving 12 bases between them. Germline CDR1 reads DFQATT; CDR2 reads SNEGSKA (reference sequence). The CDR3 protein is CSASPGRGYNSPLHF. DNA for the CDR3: TGCAGTGCTAGTCCGGGCAGGGGCTATAATTCACCCCTCCACTTT.

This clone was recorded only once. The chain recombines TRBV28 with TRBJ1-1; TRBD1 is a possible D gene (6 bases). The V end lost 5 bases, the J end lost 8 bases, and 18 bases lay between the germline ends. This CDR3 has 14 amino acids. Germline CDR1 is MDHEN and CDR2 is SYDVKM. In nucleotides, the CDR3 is TGTGCCAGCAGTCCCCACGGCGGGGGCCGAGAAGCTTTCTTT. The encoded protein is CASSPHGGGREAFF.

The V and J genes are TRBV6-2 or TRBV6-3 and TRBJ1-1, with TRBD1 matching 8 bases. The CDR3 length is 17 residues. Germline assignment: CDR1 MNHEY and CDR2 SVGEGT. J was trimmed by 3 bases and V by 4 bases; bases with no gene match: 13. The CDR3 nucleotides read TGTGCCAGCAGTTCCACCAGATTCAGGGGGCGCGACACTGAAGCTTTCTTT. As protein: CASSSTRFRGRDTEAFF.

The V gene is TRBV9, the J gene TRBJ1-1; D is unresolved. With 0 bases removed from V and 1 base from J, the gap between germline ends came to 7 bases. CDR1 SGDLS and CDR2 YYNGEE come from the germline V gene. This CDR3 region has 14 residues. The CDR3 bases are TGTGCCAGCAGCGTAGGACACAAGAACACTGAAGCTTTCTTT. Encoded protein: CASSVGHKNTEAFF.

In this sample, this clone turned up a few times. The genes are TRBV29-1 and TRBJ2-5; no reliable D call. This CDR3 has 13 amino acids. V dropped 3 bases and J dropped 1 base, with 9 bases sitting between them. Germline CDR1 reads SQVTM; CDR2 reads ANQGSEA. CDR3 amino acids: CSVEAQVQETQYF. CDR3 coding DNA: TGCAGCGTTGAGGCCCAGGTCCAAGAGACCCAGTACTTC.

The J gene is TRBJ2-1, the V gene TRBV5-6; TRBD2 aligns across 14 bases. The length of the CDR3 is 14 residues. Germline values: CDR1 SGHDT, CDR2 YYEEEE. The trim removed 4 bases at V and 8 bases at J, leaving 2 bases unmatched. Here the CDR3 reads CASSRGLAGDEQFF. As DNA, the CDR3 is TGTGCCAGCAGCCGGGGACTAGCGGGAGATGAGCAGTTCTTC.

Here the CDR3 reads CASSVGLANIQYF. The CDR3 bases are TGTGCCAGCAGCGTAGGACTAGCAAACATTCAGTACTTC. The chain couples TRBV9 to TRBJ2-4; 7 bases are shared with TRBD2. J lost 6 bases, V lost 0 bases, and 0 bases had no gene match. CDR1 and CDR2 (germline): SGDLS, YYNGEE. The CDR3 is 13 amino acids. The full variable domain, completed using reference TRBV9 and TRBJ2-4, is DSGVTQTPKHLITATGQRVTLRCSPRSGDLSVYWYQQSLDQGLQFLIQYYNGEERAKGNILERFSAQQFPDLHSELNLSSLELGDSALYFCASSVGLANIQYFGAGTRLSVL.

DNA for the CDR3: TGTGCCAGCAGTTACGAGGAGGCCGATGAGCAGTTCTTC. Translation gives CASSYEEADEQFF. The chain couples TRBV6-2 or TRBV6-3 to TRBJ2-1; possibly TRBD2 for D (5 bases). Trimming left V 2 bases short and J 8 bases short, with 10 bases between. This CDR3 spans 13 amino acids. Per the germline V gene, CDR1 is MNHEY and CDR2 is SVGEGT.

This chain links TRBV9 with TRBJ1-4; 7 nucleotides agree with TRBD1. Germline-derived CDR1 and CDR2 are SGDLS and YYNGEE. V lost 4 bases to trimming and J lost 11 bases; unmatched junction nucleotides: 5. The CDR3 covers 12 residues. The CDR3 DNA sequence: TGTGCCAGCAGCCAGGGGGGCCCGAAACTGTTTTTT. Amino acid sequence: CASSQGGPKLFF.

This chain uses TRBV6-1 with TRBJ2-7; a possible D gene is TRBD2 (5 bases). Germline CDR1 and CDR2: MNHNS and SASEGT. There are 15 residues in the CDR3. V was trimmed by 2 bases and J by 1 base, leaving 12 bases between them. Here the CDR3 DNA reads TGTGCCAGCAGTGAAAGGAGGACGGTATCCTACGAGCAGTACTTC. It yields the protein CASSERRTVSYEQYF.

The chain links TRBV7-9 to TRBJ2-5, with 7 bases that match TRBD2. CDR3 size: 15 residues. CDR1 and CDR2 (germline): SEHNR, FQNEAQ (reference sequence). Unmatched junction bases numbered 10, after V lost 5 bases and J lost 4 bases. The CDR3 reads CASSGRGRATETQYF. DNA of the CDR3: TGTGCCAGCAGCGGGCGCGGGAGAGCTACAGAGACCCAGTACTTC. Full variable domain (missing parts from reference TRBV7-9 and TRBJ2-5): DTGVSQNPRHKITKRGQNVTFRCDPISEHNRLYWYRQTLGQGPEFLTYFQNEAQLEKSRLLSDRFSAERPKGSFSTLEIQRTEQGDSAMYLCASSGRGRATETQYFGPGTRLLVL.

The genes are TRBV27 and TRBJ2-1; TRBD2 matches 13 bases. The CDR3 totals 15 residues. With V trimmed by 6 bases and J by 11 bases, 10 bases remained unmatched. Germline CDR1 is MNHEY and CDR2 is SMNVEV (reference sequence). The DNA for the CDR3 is TGTGCCAGCAGCCCAACTAGCGGGAGGGGTTTGAAGCAGTTCTTC. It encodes CASSPTSGRGLKQFF.

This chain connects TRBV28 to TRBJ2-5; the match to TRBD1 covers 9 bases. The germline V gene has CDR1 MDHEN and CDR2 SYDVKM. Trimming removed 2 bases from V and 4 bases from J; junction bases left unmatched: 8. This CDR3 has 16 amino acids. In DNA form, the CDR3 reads TGTGCCAGCAGTTTACCCATGGGACAGGGCCCAGAGACCCAGTACTTC. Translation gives CASSLPMGQGPETQYF.